Presented here are 10 T cell receptor beta chains from one specimen sequenced in a study of T cell responses to AZD1222 COVID-19 vaccine. The repertoire was sequenced with immunoSEQ multiplex PCR; TCRdb's copy has only in-frame clones and lacks some. The repertoire includes under 150,000 clones, 80% to 95% of them detected once, and 1.1% sits in the top ten. The sequencing here drew on peripheral blood, taken 28 days after the second AZD1222 dose. The receptors were sampled from an adult who received the AZD1222 COVID-19 vaccine.

DNA for the CDR3: TGTGCCAGCAGCGTAGTCGGACAGGGGGCCGGAGATACGCAGTATTTT. It encodes CASSVVGQGAGDTQYF. This sequence joins TRBV9 and TRBJ2-3; the match to TRBD1 covers 11 bases. V lost 0 bases and J lost 5; bases outside the gene matches: 5. Germline V gives CDR1 SGDLS, CDR2 YYNGEE. The CDR3 consists of 16 residues.

This clone occurred a few times. The chain has TRBV10-1 and TRBJ1-2, with 8 bases lining up with TRBD1. Germline assignment: CDR1 WNHNN and CDR2 SYGVQD (reference sequence). This CDR3 region has 13 residues. V was clipped by 8 bases and J by 3 bases; unmatched bases: 5. CDR3 region: CASRQGKDYGYTF. The CDR3 coding sequence is TGCGCCAGCCGACAGGGGAAGGACTATGGCTACACCTTC.

Comment on this clone: Sequence at one end of the junction differs from germline and may be a read error. The gene calls are TRBV29-1 and TRBJ1-1, with a possible D match to TRBD1 (5 bases). Germline CDR1 and CDR2: SQVTM and ANQGSEA. The CDR3 covers 13 residues. CDR3 DNA: TGCAGCGTAGAAGGGGTCATGAACACTGAAGCTTTCTTT. Its translation: CSVEGVMNTEAFF. The full variable domain, its missing parts supplied by reference TRBV29-1 and TRBJ1-1, is SAVISQKPSRDICQRGTSLTIQCQVDSQVTMMFWYRQQPGQSLTLIATANQGSEATYESGFVIDKFPISRPNLTFSTLTVSNMSPEDSSIYLCSVEGVMNTEAFFGQGTRLTVV.

The chain combines TRBV9 with TRBJ1-6; D gene ambiguous. This CDR3 region has 15 residues. V lost 0 bases and J 6 bases, leaving 10 bases between the germline ends. Germline assignment: CDR1 SGDLS and CDR2 YYNGEE. In DNA, the CDR3 is TGTGCCAGCAGCGTAGATCACTATACTAATTCACCCCTCCACTTT. Residues: CASSVDHYTNSPLHF.

Only one count was recorded for this clone. This rearrangement joins TRBV9 to TRBJ2-5; TRBD2 matches 9 bases. CDR1 and CDR2 from the germline V gene are SGDLS and YYNGEE. This CDR3 is 15 amino acids long. Trimming removed 0 bases from V and 6 bases from J; junction bases left unmatched: 6. The CDR3 bases are TGTGCCAGCAGCGTAGAAGCGGGGGGCGGGAAGACCCAGTACTTC. It translates to CASSVEAGGGKTQYF.

This clone is a singleton in its sample. This sequence joins TRBV28 and TRBJ2-7; the match to TRBD1 covers 8 bases. J gave up 2 bases and V 4 bases, and 4 bases lay outside the gene matches. The CDR3 extends over 14 amino acids. CDR1 and CDR2 (germline): MDHEN, SYDVKM. This chain's CDR3 is CASSSPQGAYEQYF. The CDR3 nucleotides are TGTGCCAGCAGTTCTCCACAGGGGGCCTACGAGCAGTACTTC. The complete variable domain, with remaining parts taken from reference TRBV28 and TRBJ2-7, reads DVKVTQSSRYLVKRTGEKVFLECVQDMDHENMFWYRQDPGLGLRLIYFSYDVKMKEKGDIPEGYSVSREKKERFSLILESASTNQTSMYLCASSSPQGAYEQYFGPGTRLTVT.

This clone was seen just once. V usage is TRBV7-9 and J usage is TRBJ2-1; TRBD2 agrees at 9 bases. Per germline, CDR1 SEHNR and CDR2 FQNEAQ (reference sequence). V dropped 0 bases and J dropped 0; count of bases not matched to a gene: 3. This CDR3 has 17 amino acids. This chain's CDR3 is CASSLAAGGSSYNEQFF. As DNA, the CDR3 is TGTGCCAGCAGCTTAGCTGCGGGAGGGAGCTCCTACAATGAGCAGTTCTTC. The full variable domain, its missing parts supplied by reference TRBV7-9 and TRBJ2-1, is DTGVSQNPRHKITKRGQNVTFRCDPISEHNRLYWYRQTLGQGPEFLTYFQNEAQLEKSRLLSDRFSAERPKGSFSTLEIQRTEQGDSAMYLCASSLAAGGSSYNEQFFGPGTRLTVL.

To note about this clone: The identical CDR3 is also encoded by other nucleotide sequences in the sample. This chain connects TRBV30 to TRBJ1-1; no reliable D call. In germline, CDR1 is GTSNPN, CDR2 SVGIG (reference sequence). This CDR3 region has 13 residues. Trimming left V 0 bases short and J 2 bases short, with 7 bases between. CDR3 protein: CAWSVGGNTEAFF. DNA of the CDR3: TGTGCCTGGAGTGTAGGAGGAAACACTGAAGCTTTCTTT. The entire variable domain, with the rest obtained from reference TRBV30 and TRBJ1-1, is as follows: SQTIHQWPATLVQPVGSPLSLECTVEGTSNPNLYWYRQAAGRGLQLLFYSVGIGQISSEVPQNLSASRPQDRQFILSSKKLLLSDSGFYLCAWSVGGNTEAFFGQGTRLTVV.

J is TRBJ1-6 and V is TRBV3-1 (or the pseudogene TRBV3-2); 7 bases are shared with TRBD1. CDR1 LGHDT and CDR2 YNNKEL come from the germline V gene (reference sequence). V lost 4 bases and J lost 6; bases outside the gene matches: 6. The CDR3 is 15 residues long. The CDR3 DNA sequence: TGTGCCAGCAGCCCCTACAGGGGATTTAATTCACCCCTCCACTTT. Its translation is CASSPYRGFNSPLHF.

J is TRBJ2-3 and V is TRBV7-2; unclear D gene. Germline V gene lookup returns CDR1 SGHTA and CDR2 FQGNSA. The V end lost 2 bases, the J end lost 0 bases, and 9 bases lay between the germline ends. The CDR3 sequence is 15 residues long. CDR3: CASSLRSGSTDTQYF. In DNA form, the CDR3 reads TGTGCCAGCAGCTTACGCTCCGGTAGCACAGATACGCAGTATTTT.